The 23 T cell receptor beta chains listed next were all sequenced from one sample in a study of blood T cell repertoires in COVID-19. Clones were sequenced by immunoSEQ multiplex PCR, and TCRdb holds only the in-frame ones, with some missing. The sample lists about 66,000 clones; nearly 90% were seen once. The material sequenced was peripheral blood. The receptors originated from a man between 60 and 75 years old with acute or convalescent COVID-19.

DNA for the CDR3: TGTGCCAGCAGCTTAGCGCAACAGGGTATCAACGAGCAGTACTTC. It encodes CASSLAQQGINEQYF. The chain carries TRBV7-9 and TRBJ2-7; tentative D call: TRBD1 (6 bases). V lost 0 bases and J lost 5, with 14 bases in between. The CDR3 contains 15 residues. The germline V gene encodes CDR1 SEHNR and CDR2 FQNEAQ (reference sequence).

This clone appeared a few times. The rearrangement uses TRBV7-2 and TRBJ2-1, with TRBD1 as a possible D gene (6 bases). CDR1 and CDR2 (germline): SGHTA, FQGNSA. V lost 2 bases to trimming and J lost 5 bases, with 10 bases between them. The CDR3 loop spans 14 amino acids. The chain's CDR3 is CASSLTQGNNEQFF. The CDR3 DNA reads as TGTGCCAGCAGCTTAACGCAGGGGAACAATGAGCAGTTCTTC.

The chain joins TRBV4-1 to TRBJ1-6; D gene ambiguous. Germline CDR1 is MGHRA and CDR2 is YSYEKL. V lost 1 base to trimming and J lost 7 bases, with 5 bases between them. The CDR3 length is 13 residues. The CDR3 protein is CASSQGLNSPLHF. In DNA form, the CDR3 reads TGCGCCAGCAGCCAAGGCCTAAATTCACCCCTCCACTTT.

The V call is TRBV4-1, the J call TRBJ2-7; D perhaps matches TRBD1 (5 bases). The CDR3 consists of 14 residues. CDR1 and CDR2 (germline): MGHRA, YSYEKL. The V end lost 0 bases, the J end lost 6 bases, and 12 bases lay between the germline ends. CDR3 region: CASSQDPGISEQYF. The CDR3 DNA sequence: TGCGCCAGCAGCCAAGACCCAGGGATTAGCGAGCAGTACTTC.

The chain joins TRBV28 to TRBJ2-5, with D possibly matching TRBD1 (6 bases). The CDR3 has 15 amino acids. Germline CDR1 and CDR2: MDHEN and SYDVKM. Between the trimmed V and J ends, which lost 2 bases and 1 base, there was a span of 11 bases. The CDR3 nucleotides are TGTGCCAGCAGTTTACCTCAGGGGACCCAAGAGACCCAGTACTTC. Its protein is CASSLPQGTQETQYF. Looking up the rest from reference TRBV28 and TRBJ2-5 gives the full variable domain: DVKVTQSSRYLVKRTGEKVFLECVQDMDHENMFWYRQDPGLGLRLIYFSYDVKMKEKGDIPEGYSVSREKKERFSLILESASTNQTSMYLCASSLPQGTQETQYFGPGTRLLVL.

This rearrangement joins TRBV24-1 to TRBJ2-3; 7 nucleotides line up with TRBD2. This CDR3 region has 13 residues. Germline CDR1 reads KGHDR; CDR2 reads SFDVKD. The V and J ends lost 9 bases and 1 base, in that order; junction bases with no gene match: 3. The CDR3 bases are TGTGCCACCGGACTAGTGGGCACAGATACGCAGTATTTT. It encodes CATGLVGTDTQYF.

V usage is TRBV27 and J usage is TRBJ1-1; TRBD1 matches at 10 bases. V lost 3 bases to trimming and J lost 5 bases; unmatched junction nucleotides: 12. The CDR3 runs to 17 residues. Germline CDR1 is MNHEY and CDR2 is SMNVEV (reference sequence). This chain's CDR3 is CASSFLRPTGGGTEAFF. Here the CDR3 DNA reads TGTGCCAGCAGTTTCCTCAGGCCGACAGGGGGCGGGACTGAAGCTTTCTTT.

The chain links TRBV9 to TRBJ1-5, with D tentatively TRBD1 (5 bases). The germline V and J ends were trimmed by 3 bases and 6 bases, with 10 bases remaining between them. This CDR3 comprises 13 residues. CDR1 SGDLS and CDR2 YYNGEE come from the germline V gene. CDR3 in DNA: TGTGCCAGCAGCGACGGGGGTAGTCAGCCCCAGCATTTT. As protein: CASSDGGSQPQHF.

The CDR3 sequence: CASSVDRGWNEQFF. Written as DNA, the CDR3 is TGTGCCAGCAGCGTCGACAGGGGGTGGAATGAGCAGTTCTTC. The V and J genes are TRBV9 and TRBJ2-1; 9 positions agree with TRBD1. This CDR3 comprises 14 residues. Germline trimming cut 2 bases from V and 7 bases from J; bases unmatched to any gene: 4. CDR1 and CDR2 (germline): SGDLS, YYNGEE.

The chain has TRBV5-1 and TRBJ2-1; 10 bases align to TRBD2. CDR3 size: 14 residues. Germline CDR1 reads SGHRS; CDR2 reads YFSETQ. V lost 7 bases, J lost 8 bases, and 9 bases stayed unmatched. CDR3 nucleotide sequence: TGCGCCAGCCTCAGGGAGCTAGCGGGGGATGAGCAGTTCTTC. It translates to CASLRELAGDEQFF.

V and J are TRBV6-5 and TRBJ1-2; weak D call: TRBD1 (5 bases). Germline V lookup: CDR1 MNHEY, CDR2 SVGAGI. Between the trimmed V and J ends, which lost 7 bases and 7 bases, there was a span of 19 bases. The CDR3 length is 14 residues. CDR3 nucleotides: TGTGCCAGCATCACCGTCGGGGGATTGGGTGGCTACACCTTC. This translates into CASITVGGLGGYTF.

The genes are TRBV12-5 and TRBJ2-5; TRBD2 matches 9 bases. This CDR3 region has 15 residues. The V segment lost 2 bases and the J segment 7 bases; nucleotides outside the gene matches: 8. Germline V lookup: CDR1 LGHNT, CDR2 FRNRAP. The CDR3 region has the DNA TGTGCTAGTGGTTTGAGTAGCGGGGGTTTACGGACCCAGTACTTC. It translates to CASGLSSGGLRTQYF.

The chain has TRBV2 and TRBJ1-4, with 8 nucleotides matching TRBD1. V shed 6 bases and J 8 bases; nucleotides not matched to a gene: 8. Germline V gives CDR1 SNHLY, CDR2 FYNNEI. The CDR3 consists of 14 residues. The CDR3 DNA sequence: TGTGCCAGCAGCGGACAGGGAATAGGGGAAAAACTGTTTTTT. It codes for CASSGQGIGEKLFF.

This rearrangement joins TRBV7-7 to TRBJ2-7; D uncertain. This CDR3 has 15 residues. The V and J ends lost 1 base and 4 bases respectively, with 14 bases between them. The germline gives CDR1 SSHAT, CDR2 FNYEAQ (reference sequence). CDR3 loop: CASSLGPGLSYEQYF. In DNA form, the CDR3 reads TGTGCCAGCAGCTTAGGGCCAGGATTAAGTTACGAGCAGTACTTC. Variable domain in full (rest from reference TRBV7-7 and TRBJ2-7): GAGVSQSPRYKVTKRGQDVTLRCDPISSHATLYWYQQALGQGPEFLTYFNYEAQPDKSGLPSDRFSAERPEGSISTLTIQRTEQRDSAMYRCASSLGPGLSYEQYFGPGTRLTVT.

This clone was detected a few times. The V and J genes are TRBV6-5 and TRBJ2-3, with a tentative D call TRBD2 (6 bases). V was pared by 6 bases and J by 9 bases, with 19 bases between. The CDR3 runs 14 residues. The germline V gene has CDR1 MNHEY and CDR2 SVGAGI. The CDR3 protein is CASRPRSGGATQYF. The CDR3 bases are TGTGCCAGCAGGCCCAGGAGCGGCGGGGCCACGCAGTATTTT.

The genes are TRBV19 and TRBJ1-4; D is uncertain. CDR1 is LNHDA, CDR2 SQIVND, per germline (reference sequence). V was pared by 4 bases and J by 2 bases, with 11 bases between. This CDR3 region has 15 residues. Written as DNA, the CDR3 is TGTGCCAGTAGTACCGGAGGTGTGACTAATGAAAAACTGTTTTTT. Its translation is CASSTGGVTNEKLFF.

This chain links TRBV15 with TRBJ2-7, with a possible D match to TRBD1 (7 bases). V gave up 5 bases and J gave up 3 bases, with 11 bases separating them. CDR3 length: 13 amino acids. The germline V gene encodes CDR1 LNHNV and CDR2 YYDKDF (reference sequence). DNA for the CDR3: TGTGCCACCAGCGGCGGGGACAGCTACGAGCAGTACTTC. Protein sequence: CATSGGDSYEQYF.

The chain uses TRBV6-5 and TRBJ1-5; D is perhaps TRBD1 (5 bases). Trimming stripped 2 bases from V and 4 bases from J, with 9 bases between. The germline V gene has CDR1 MNHEY and CDR2 SVGAGI. The CDR3 consists of 14 residues. This CDR3 is CASSYKRGNQPQHF. In nucleotides, the CDR3 is TGTGCCAGCAGTTACAAAAGGGGAAATCAGCCCCAGCATTTT.

The chain uses TRBV24-1 and TRBJ2-1, with a weak D call TRBD2 (5 bases). The V and J ends lost 6 bases and 4 bases respectively, with 12 bases between them. This CDR3 is 14 amino acids long. Germline assignment: CDR1 KGHDR and CDR2 SFDVKD. The CDR3 coding sequence is TGTGCCACCAGTCTCGACGGGAAATACAATGAGCAGTTCTTC. This gives the protein CATSLDGKYNEQFF.

This sequence joins TRBV19 and TRBJ2-7; the match to TRBD1 covers 7 bases. This CDR3 is built from 15 residues. The V gene end was trimmed by 3 bases and the J gene end by 5 bases; junction bases not matched to a gene: 10. Germline V lookup: CDR1 LNHDA, CDR2 SQIVND (reference sequence). CDR3 residues: CASSILIDRVHEQYF. Here the CDR3 DNA reads TGTGCCAGTAGTATTCTTATCGACAGGGTCCACGAGCAGTACTTC.

This chain uses TRBV4-1 with TRBJ2-3; D may be TRBD1 (5 bases). The CDR3 spans 17 residues. CDR1 is MGHRA, CDR2 YSYEKL, per germline. Trimming took 0 bases from V and 0 from J, leaving 13 bases between them. The CDR3 nucleotides are TGCGCCAGCAGCCAAGATGGTCCAGGGCGTAGCACAGATACGCAGTATTTT. It is translated as CASSQDGPGRSTDTQYF.

The V gene is TRBV7-9, the J gene TRBJ1-4; tentative D call: TRBD1 (6 bases). Germline assignment: CDR1 SEHNR and CDR2 FQNEAQ (reference sequence). V dropped 5 bases and J dropped 0 bases, with 10 bases sitting between them. The CDR3 has 15 amino acids. The CDR3 sequence: CASSPTGPTNEKLFF. The CDR3 nucleotides are TGTGCCAGCAGCCCGACAGGCCCAACTAATGAAAAACTGTTTTTT.

CDR3 coding DNA: TGTGCCAGCAGCTTTCCGGGACTCGGAGCCGAAAAACTGTTTTTT. Translating it yields CASSFPGLGAEKLFF. The chain employs TRBV7-2 and TRBJ1-4; a possible D gene is TRBD1 (5 bases). Trimming left V 3 bases short and J 8 bases short, with 16 bases between. The length of the CDR3 is 15 residues. The germline V gene encodes CDR1 SGHTA and CDR2 FQGNSA.